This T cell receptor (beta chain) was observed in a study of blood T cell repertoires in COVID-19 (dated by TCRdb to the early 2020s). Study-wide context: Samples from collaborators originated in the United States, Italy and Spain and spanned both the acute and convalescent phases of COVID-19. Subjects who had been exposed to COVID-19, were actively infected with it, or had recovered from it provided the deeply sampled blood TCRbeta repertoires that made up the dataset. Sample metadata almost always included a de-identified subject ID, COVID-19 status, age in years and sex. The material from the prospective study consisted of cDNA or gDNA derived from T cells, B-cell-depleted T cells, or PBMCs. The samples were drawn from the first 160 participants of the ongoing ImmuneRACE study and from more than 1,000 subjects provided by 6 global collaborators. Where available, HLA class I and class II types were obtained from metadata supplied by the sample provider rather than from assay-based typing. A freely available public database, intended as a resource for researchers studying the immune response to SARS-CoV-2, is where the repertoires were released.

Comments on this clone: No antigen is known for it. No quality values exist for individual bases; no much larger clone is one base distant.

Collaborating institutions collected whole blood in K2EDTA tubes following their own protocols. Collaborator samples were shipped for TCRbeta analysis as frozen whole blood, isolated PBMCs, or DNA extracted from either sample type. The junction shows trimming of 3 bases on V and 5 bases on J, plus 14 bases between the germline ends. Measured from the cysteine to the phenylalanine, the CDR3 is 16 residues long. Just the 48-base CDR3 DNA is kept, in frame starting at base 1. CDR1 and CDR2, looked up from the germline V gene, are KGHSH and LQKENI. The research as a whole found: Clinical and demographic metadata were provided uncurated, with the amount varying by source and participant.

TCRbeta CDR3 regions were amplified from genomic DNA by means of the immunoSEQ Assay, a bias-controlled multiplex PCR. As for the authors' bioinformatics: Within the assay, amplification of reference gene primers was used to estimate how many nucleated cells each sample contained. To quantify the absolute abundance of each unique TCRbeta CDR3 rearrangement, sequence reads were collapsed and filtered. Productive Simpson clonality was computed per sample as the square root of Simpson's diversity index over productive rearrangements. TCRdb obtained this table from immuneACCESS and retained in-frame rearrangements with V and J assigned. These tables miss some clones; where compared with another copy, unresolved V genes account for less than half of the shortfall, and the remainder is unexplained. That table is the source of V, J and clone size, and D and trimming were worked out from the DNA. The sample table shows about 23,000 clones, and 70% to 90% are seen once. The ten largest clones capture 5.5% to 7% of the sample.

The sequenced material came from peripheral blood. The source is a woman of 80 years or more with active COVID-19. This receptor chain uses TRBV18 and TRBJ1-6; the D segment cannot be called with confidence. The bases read TGTGCCAGCTCACCTTTCTCTATACGGGATAATTCACCCCTCCACTTT. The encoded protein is CASSPFSIRDNSPLHF.